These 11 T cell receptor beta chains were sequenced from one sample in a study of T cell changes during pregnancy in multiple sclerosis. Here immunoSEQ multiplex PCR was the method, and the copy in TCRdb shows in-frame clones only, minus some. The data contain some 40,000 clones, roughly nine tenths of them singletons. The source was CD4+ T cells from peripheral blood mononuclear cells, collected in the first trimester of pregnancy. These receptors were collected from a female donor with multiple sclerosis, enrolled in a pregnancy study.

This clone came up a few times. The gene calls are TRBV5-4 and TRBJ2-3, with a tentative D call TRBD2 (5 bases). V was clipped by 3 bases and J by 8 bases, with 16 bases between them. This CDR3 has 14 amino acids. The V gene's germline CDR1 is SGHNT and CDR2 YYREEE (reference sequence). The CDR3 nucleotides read TGTGCCAGCAGCTCAAGGACTCAGCACCTTACGCAGTATTTT. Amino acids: CASSSRTQHLTQYF.

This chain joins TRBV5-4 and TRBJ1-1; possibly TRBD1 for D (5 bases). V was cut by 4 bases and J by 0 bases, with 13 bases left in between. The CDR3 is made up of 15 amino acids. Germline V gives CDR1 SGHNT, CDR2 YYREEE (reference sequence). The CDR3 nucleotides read TGTGCCAGCAGCCCCCAGGGAGGCATGAACACTGAAGCTTTCTTT. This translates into CASSPQGGMNTEAFF.

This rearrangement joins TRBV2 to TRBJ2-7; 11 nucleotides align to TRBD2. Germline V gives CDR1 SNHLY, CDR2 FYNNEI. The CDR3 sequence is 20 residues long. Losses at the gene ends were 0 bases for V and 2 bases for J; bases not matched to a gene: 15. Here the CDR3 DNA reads TGTGCCAGCAGTGAAGCCCGAGGGGGACTAGCGGTCGGGGGGGCCTACGAGCAGTACTTC. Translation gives CASSEARGGLAVGGAYEQYF.

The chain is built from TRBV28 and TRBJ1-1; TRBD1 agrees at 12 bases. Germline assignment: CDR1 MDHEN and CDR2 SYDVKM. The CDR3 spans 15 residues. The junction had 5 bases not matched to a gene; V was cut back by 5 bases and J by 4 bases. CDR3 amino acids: CASSKPGQGATEAFF. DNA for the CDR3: TGTGCCAGCAGTAAACCGGGACAGGGGGCCACTGAAGCTTTCTTT.

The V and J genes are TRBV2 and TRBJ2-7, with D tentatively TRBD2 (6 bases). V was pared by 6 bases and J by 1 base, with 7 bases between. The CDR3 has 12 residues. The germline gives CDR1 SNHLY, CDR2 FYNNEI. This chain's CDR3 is CASSGTSYEQYF. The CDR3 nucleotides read TGTGCCAGCAGCGGGACTTCCTACGAGCAGTACTTC.

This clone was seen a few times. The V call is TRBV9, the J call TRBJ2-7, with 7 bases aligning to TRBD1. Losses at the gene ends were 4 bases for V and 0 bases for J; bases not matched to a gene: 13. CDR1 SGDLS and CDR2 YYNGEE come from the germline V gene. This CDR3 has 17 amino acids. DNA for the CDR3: TGTGCCAGCAGCCCACAACCGCAGGGGGTCGGCTCCTACGAGCAGTACTTC. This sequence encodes CASSPQPQGVGSYEQYF.

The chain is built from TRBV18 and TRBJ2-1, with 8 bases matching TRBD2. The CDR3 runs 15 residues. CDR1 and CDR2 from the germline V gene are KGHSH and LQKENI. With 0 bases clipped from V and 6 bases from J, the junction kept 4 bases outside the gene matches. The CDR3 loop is CASSPPGLGINEQFF. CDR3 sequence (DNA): TGTGCCAGCTCACCACCGGGACTAGGAATCAATGAGCAGTTCTTC.

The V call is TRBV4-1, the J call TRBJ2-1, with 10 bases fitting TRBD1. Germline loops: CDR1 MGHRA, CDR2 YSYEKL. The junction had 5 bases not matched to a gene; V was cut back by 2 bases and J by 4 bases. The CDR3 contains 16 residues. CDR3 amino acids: CASSQPRDRGYNEQFF. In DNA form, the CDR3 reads TGCGCCAGCAGCCAACCCCGGGACAGGGGATACAATGAGCAGTTCTTC.

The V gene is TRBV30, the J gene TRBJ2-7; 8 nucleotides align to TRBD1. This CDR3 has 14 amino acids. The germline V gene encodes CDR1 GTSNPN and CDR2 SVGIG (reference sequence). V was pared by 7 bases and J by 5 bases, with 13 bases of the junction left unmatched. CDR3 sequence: CASVGTGSIHEQYF. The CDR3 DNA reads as TGTGCCTCTGTAGGGACAGGCAGCATCCACGAGCAGTACTTC.

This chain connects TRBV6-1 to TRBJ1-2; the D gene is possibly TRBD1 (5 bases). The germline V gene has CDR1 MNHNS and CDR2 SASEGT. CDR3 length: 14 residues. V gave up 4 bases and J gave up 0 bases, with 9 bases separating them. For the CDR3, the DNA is TGTGCCAGCAGTGGGGGCGTAGCTAACTATGGCTACACCTTC. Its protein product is CASSGGVANYGYTF.

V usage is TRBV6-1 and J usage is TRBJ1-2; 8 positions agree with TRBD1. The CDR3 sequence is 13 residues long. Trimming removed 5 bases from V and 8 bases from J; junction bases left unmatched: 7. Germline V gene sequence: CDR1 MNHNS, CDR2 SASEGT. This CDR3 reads CASSIGQGGGYTF. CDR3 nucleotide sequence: TGTGCCAGCAGTATAGGACAGGGAGGCGGCTACACCTTC.